This TCR beta chain was documented in a study of T cell repertoires in cytomegalovirus infection. MiXCR, applied by TCRdb to the reads, yields one record per CDR3 protein. Of about 830,000 distinct CDR3 sequences in the sample, around a third were seen once. Notes on the study in general: Cumulated frequencies of public TCR beta families served to identify carriers of CMV plus the relevant HLA.

Comment on this clonotype: Its antigen is as yet unknown.

V shed 2 bases and J shed 0 bases, with 9 bases lying between them. CDR1 is SGHDT and CDR2 is YYEEEE in the germline V gene. The CDR3 totals 14 residues. Sample: cultured CD8+ T cells from PBMCs, taken from culture after CMV antigen stimulation. The chain couples TRBV5-6 to TRBJ2-7, with D possibly matching TRBD2 (5 bases). This receptor was identified in a human donor in good health (CMV status not recorded). Some clones in this sample may be carry-over from other donors' samples. CDR3 DNA: TGTGCCAGCAGCTTTACTAGGGTCTCCTACGAGCAGTACTTC. It yields the protein CASSFTRVSYEQYF.